This entry describes one T cell receptor (beta chain). This specimen belongs to a study of control samples from healthy donors and cancer patients. Assay: immunoSEQ multiplex PCR; the TCRdb copy retains only in-frame clones and omits some. Among 150,000 or so clones listed, just under 95% were seen once. Specimen: blood. The clonotype comes from a man aged 35 to 55 in good health.

CDR3 sequence: CASSLVGQGSLSYEQYF. DNA for the CDR3: TGCGCCAGCAGCTTGGTAGGACAGGGGTCACTCTCCTACGAGCAGTACTTC. The V call is TRBV5-1, the J call TRBJ2-7, with 9 bases fitting TRBD1. The CDR3 length is 17 residues. The J segment lost 0 bases and the V segment lost 0 bases, leaving 7 bases of the junction unmatched. The V gene's germline CDR1 is SGHRS and CDR2 YFSETQ.